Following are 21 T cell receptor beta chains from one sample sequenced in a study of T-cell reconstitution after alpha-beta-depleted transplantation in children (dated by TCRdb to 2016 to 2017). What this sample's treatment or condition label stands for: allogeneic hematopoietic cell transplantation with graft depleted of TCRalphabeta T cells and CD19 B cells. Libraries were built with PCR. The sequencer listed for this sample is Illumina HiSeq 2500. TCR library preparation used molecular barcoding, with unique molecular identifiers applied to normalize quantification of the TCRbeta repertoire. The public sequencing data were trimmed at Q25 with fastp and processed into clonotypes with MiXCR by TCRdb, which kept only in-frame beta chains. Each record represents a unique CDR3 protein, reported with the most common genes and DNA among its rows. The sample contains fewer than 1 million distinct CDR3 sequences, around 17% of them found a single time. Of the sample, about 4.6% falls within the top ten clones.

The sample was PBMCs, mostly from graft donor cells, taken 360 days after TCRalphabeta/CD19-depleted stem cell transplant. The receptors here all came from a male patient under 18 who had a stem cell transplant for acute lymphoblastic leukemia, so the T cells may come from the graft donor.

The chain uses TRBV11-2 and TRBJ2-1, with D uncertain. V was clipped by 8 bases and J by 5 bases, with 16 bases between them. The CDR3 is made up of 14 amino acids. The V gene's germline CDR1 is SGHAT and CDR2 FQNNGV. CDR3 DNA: TGTGCCAGCCTACCCTGGGATCAGAACAATGAGCAGTTCTTC. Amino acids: CASLPWDQNNEQFF.

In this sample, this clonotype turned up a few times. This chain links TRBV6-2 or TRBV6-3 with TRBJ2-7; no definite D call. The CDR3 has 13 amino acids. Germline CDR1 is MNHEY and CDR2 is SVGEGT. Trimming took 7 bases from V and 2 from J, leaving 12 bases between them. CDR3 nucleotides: TGTGCCAGCACCACCACTAAGACCTACGAGCAGTACTTC. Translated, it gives CASTTTKTYEQYF.

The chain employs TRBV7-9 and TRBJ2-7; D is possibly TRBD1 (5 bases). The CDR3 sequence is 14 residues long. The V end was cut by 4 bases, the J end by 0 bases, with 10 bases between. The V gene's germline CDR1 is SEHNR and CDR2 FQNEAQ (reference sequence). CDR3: CASSSLDSSYEQYF. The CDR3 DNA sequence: TGTGCCAGCAGCTCTCTAGACAGCTCCTACGAGCAGTACTTC.

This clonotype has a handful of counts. The CDR3 here is CATSDRNRESVPGQYF. CDR3 bases: TGTGCCACCAGTGATCGTAACAGGGAATCGGTCCCGGGGCAGTACTTC. The chain couples TRBV24-1 to TRBJ2-7; perhaps TRBD1 as D (6 bases). Germline V gene lookup returns CDR1 KGHDR and CDR2 SFDVKD. V was clipped by 3 bases and J by 9 bases, with 23 bases between them. The CDR3 covers 16 residues.

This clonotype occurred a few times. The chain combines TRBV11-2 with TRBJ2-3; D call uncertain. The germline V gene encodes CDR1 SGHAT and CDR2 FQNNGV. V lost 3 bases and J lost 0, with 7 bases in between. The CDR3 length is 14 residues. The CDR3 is CASSFFLSTDTQYF. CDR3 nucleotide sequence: TGTGCCAGCAGCTTTTTCCTTAGCACAGATACGCAGTATTTT.

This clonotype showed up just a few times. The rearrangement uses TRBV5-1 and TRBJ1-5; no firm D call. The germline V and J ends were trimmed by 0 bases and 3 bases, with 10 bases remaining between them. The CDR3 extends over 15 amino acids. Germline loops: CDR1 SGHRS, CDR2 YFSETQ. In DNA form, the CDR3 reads TGCGCCAGCAGCTTGGAACCGGCCAACAATCAGCCCCAGCATTTT. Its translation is CASSLEPANNQPQHF.

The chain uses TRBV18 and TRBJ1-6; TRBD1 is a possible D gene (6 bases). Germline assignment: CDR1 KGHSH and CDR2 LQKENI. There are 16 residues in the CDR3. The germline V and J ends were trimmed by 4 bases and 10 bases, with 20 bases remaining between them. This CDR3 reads CASSRQVLRERSPLHF. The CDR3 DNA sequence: TGTGCCAGCTCACGACAGGTTCTGAGGGAGCGCTCACCCCTCCACTTT.

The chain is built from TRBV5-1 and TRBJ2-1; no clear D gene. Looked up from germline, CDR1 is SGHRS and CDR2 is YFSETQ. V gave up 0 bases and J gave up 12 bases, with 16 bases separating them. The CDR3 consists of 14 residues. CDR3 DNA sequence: TGCGCCAGCAGCTTGGTGTCACTCAATGTGGGGCAGTTCTTC. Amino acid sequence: CASSLVSLNVGQFF. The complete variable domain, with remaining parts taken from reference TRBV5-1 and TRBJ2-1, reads KAGVTQTPRYLIKTRGQQVTLSCSPISGHRSVSWYQQTPGQGLQFLFEYFSETQRNKGNFPGRFSGRQFSNSRSEMNVSTLELGDSALYLCASSLVSLNVGQFFGPGTRLTVL.

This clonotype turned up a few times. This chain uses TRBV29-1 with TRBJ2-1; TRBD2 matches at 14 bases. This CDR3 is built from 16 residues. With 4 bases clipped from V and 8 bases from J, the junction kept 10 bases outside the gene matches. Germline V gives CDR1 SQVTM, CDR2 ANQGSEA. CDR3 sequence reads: CSVGVGTSGRGDEQFF. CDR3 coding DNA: TGCAGCGTTGGGGTAGGGACTAGCGGGAGAGGGGATGAGCAGTTCTTC.

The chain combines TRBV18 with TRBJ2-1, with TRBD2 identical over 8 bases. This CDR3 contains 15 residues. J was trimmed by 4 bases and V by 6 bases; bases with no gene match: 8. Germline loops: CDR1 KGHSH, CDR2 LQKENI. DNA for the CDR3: TGTGCCAGCTCCCCCCGGGAGGGAAAATACAATGAGCAGTTCTTC. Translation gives CASSPREGKYNEQFF.

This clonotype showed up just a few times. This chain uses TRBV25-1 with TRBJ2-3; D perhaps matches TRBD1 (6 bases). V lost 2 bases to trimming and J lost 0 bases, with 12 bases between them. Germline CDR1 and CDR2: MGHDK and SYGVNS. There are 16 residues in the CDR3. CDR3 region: CASSEVGHTSTDTQYF. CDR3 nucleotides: TGTGCCAGCAGTGAAGTGGGACACACTAGCACAGATACGCAGTATTTT.

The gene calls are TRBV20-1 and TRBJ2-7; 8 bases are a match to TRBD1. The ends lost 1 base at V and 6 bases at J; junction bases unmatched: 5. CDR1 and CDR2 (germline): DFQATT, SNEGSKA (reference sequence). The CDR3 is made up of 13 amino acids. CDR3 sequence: CSARALQGVEQYF. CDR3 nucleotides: TGCAGTGCTAGAGCACTACAGGGGGTCGAGCAGTACTTC.

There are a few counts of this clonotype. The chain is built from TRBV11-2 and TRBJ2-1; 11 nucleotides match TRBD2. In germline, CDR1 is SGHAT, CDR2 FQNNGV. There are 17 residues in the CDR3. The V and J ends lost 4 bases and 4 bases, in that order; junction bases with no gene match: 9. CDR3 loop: CASSSRSGTSGYNEQFF. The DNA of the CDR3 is TGTGCCAGCAGCTCAAGATCCGGGACTAGCGGATACAATGAGCAGTTCTTC.

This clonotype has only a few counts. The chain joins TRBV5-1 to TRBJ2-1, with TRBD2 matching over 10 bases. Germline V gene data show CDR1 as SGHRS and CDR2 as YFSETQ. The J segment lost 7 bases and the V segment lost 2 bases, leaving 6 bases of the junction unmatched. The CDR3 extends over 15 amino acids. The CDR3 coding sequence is TGCGCCAGCAGCTTTACTAGCGGGATAGTTAATGAGCAGTTCTTC. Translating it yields CASSFTSGIVNEQFF.

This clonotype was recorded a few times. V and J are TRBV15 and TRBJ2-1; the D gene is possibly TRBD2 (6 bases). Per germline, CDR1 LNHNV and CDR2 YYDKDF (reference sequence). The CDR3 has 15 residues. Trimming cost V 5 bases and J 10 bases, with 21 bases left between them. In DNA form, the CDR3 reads TGTGCCACCAGCGGGACCGGGACTCCTCCCGGGGAGCAGTTCTTC. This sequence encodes CATSGTGTPPGEQFF.

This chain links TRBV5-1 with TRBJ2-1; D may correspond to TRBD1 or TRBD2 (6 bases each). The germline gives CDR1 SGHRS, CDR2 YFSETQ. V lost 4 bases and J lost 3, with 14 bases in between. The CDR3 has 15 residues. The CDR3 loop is CASSRGGPDYNEQFF. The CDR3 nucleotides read TGCGCCAGCAGCCGTGGGGGGCCTGACTACAATGAGCAGTTCTTC.

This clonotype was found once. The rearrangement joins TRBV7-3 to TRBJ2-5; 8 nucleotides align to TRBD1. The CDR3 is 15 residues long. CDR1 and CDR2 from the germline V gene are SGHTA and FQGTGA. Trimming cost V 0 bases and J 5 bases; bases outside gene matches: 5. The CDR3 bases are TGTGCCAGCAGCTTAACGCCAGGGGGCATGGAGACCCAGTACTTC. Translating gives CASSLTPGGMETQYF.

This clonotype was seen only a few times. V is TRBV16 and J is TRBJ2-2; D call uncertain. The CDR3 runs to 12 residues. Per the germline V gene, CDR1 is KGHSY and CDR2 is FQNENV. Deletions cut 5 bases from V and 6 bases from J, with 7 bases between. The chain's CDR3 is CASSGRAGELFF. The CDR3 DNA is TGTGCCAGCAGCGGGCGTGCCGGGGAGCTGTTTTTT.

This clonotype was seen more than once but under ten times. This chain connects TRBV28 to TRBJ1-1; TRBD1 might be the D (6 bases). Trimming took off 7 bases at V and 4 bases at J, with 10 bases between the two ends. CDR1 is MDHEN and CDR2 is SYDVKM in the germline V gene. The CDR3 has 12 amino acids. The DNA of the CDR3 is TGTGCCAGCATAGGGGGGGCCACTGAAGCTTTCTTT. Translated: CASIGGATEAFF.

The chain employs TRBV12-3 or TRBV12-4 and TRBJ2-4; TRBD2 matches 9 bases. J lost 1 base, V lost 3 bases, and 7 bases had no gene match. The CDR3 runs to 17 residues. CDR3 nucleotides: TGTGCCAGCAGTTTGCGGGAGGGCCGTGTTGCCAAAAACATTCAGTACTTC. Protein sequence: CASSLREGRVAKNIQYF.

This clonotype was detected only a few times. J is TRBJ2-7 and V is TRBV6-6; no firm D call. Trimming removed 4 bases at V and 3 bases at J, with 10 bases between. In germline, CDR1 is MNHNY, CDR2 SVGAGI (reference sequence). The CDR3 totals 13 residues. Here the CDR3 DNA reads TGTGCCAGCAGTTCATACAGTTTCTACGAGCAGTACTTC. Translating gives CASSSYSFYEQYF.